These 30 T cell receptor beta chains originate from one sample sequenced in a study of shared clonotypes between healthy human individuals. Method: immunoSEQ multiplex PCR; TCRdb's copy keeps in-frame clones and lacks some. The table shows about 700,000 clones, with 92% occurring only once. CD45RO-negative CD8 cells positively selected for CCR7 made up the naive population, which excluded terminally differentiated effector memory CD45RA+ cells. What was sequenced was naive CD8+ T cells sorted from blood. These receptors all come from a man younger than 40 in good health.

The V call is TRBV7-9, the J call TRBJ2-7; TRBD2 agrees at 7 bases. Germline-derived CDR1 and CDR2 are SEHNR and FQNEAQ (reference sequence). CDR3 length equals 16 residues. After removal of 6 bases from V and 4 bases from J, the junction contained 15 bases not matched to a gene. CDR3 region: CASSNIGTTKGYEQYF. The CDR3 DNA sequence: TGTGCCAGCAGTAATATCGGGACTACGAAAGGTTACGAGCAGTACTTC.

Details on this clone: Other nucleotide sequences in the sample specify the same CDR3. This sequence joins TRBV27 and TRBJ2-1; 8 bases fit TRBD2. Germline V lookup: CDR1 MNHEY, CDR2 SMNVEV (reference sequence). This CDR3 has 15 amino acids. With V trimmed by 7 bases and J by 0 bases, 5 bases remained unmatched. CDR3 in amino acids: CASISGTSSYNEQFF. CDR3 nucleotide sequence: TGTGCCAGCATCTCCGGGACTAGCTCCTACAATGAGCAGTTCTTC.

The CDR3 sequence is CASSLDRGLYNEQFF. The CDR3 coding sequence is TGTGCCAGCAGTTTAGACAGGGGGCTTTACAATGAGCAGTTCTTC. V and J are TRBV28 and TRBJ2-1; 10 bases map to TRBD1. CDR1 is MDHEN and CDR2 is SYDVKM in the germline V gene. V lost 2 bases and J lost 4; bases outside the gene matches: 2. This CDR3 contains 15 residues. Full variable domain (missing parts from reference TRBV28 and TRBJ2-1): DVKVTQSSRYLVKRTGEKVFLECVQDMDHENMFWYRQDPGLGLRLIYFSYDVKMKEKGDIPEGYSVSREKKERFSLILESASTNQTSMYLCASSLDRGLYNEQFFGPGTRLTVL.

The chain employs TRBV27 and TRBJ2-3; no firm D call. The CDR3 spans 13 residues. CDR1 MNHEY and CDR2 SMNVEV come from the germline V gene (reference sequence). V lost 4 bases, J lost 3 bases, and 8 bases lay in between. This CDR3 is CASSSPRTDTQYF. The CDR3 coding sequence is TGTGCCAGCAGTTCACCGAGGACAGATACGCAGTATTTT.

This clone occurred a few times. The chain is built from TRBV7-9 and TRBJ2-2; D may be TRBD2 (6 bases). The CDR3 has 14 amino acids. V was pared by 5 bases and J by 5 bases, with 12 bases between. Germline V gives CDR1 SEHNR, CDR2 FQNEAQ (reference sequence). As DNA, the CDR3 is TGTGCCAGCAGCGCTAGCGAGACGACCGGGGAGCTGTTTTTT. Protein: CASSASETTGELFF. The whole variable domain, filled in from reference TRBV7-9 and TRBJ2-2, reads DTGVSQNPRHKITKRGQNVTFRCDPISEHNRLYWYRQTLGQGPEFLTYFQNEAQLEKSRLLSDRFSAERPKGSFSTLEIQRTEQGDSAMYLCASSASETTGELFFGEGSRLTVL.

The rearrangement links TRBV19 to TRBJ2-5; D may correspond to TRBD1 or TRBD2 (5 bases each). Germline values: CDR1 LNHDA, CDR2 SQIVND (reference sequence). The CDR3 contains 14 residues. Trimming removed 3 bases at V and 7 bases at J, with 15 bases between. CDR3 in DNA: TGTGCCAGTAGTATGCGAGGGGAGTGGGTGACCCAGTACTTC. Residues: CASSMRGEWVTQYF.

The chain uses TRBV4-2 and TRBJ2-1, with D tentatively TRBD2 (7 bases). From germline, CDR1 is LGHNA and CDR2 YNFKEQ. The CDR3 contains 16 residues. Trimming removed 4 bases at V and 4 bases at J, with 17 bases between. The CDR3 coding sequence is TGTGCCAGCAGCCCCAGTCGGGGGGACAAATACAATGAGCAGTTCTTC. This gives the protein CASSPSRGDKYNEQFF.

V usage is TRBV11-2 and J usage is TRBJ2-7; D is unclear. Germline CDR1 and CDR2: SGHAT and FQNNGV. Trimming pared 1 base from V and 3 bases from J, leaving 10 bases between. The CDR3 spans 14 residues. This CDR3 reads CASSLVVAHYEQYF. Written as DNA, the CDR3 is TGTGCCAGCAGCTTAGTTGTCGCCCACTACGAGCAGTACTTC.

The rearrangement uses TRBV4-1 and TRBJ2-1; 9 nucleotides agree with TRBD2. The CDR3 totals 19 residues. V shed 0 bases and J 2 bases; nucleotides not matched to a gene: 11. Germline loops: CDR1 MGHRA, CDR2 YSYEKL. The CDR3 is CASSQEPLLTSGPYNEQFF. The DNA for the CDR3 is TGCGCCAGCAGCCAAGAACCGCTCCTCACTAGCGGGCCCTACAATGAGCAGTTCTTC.

The genes are TRBV28 and TRBJ1-1; D is undetermined. Trimming removed 8 bases from V and 2 bases from J, with 15 bases in between. The CDR3 sequence is 14 residues long. Germline V lookup: CDR1 MDHEN, CDR2 SYDVKM. CDR3 DNA sequence: TGTGCCAGCCCCAGGCCGGTGACAAACACTGAAGCTTTCTTT. It encodes CASPRPVTNTEAFF.

This chain joins TRBV6-1 and TRBJ2-1; D remains unclear. V was clipped by 1 base and J by 0 bases, with 13 bases between them. This CDR3 comprises 17 residues. CDR1 MNHNS and CDR2 SASEGT come from the germline V gene. CDR3 sequence (DNA): TGTGCCAGCAGTGAAGGCCCCCAGCCAGCCTCCTACAATGAGCAGTTCTTC. Amino acid sequence: CASSEGPQPASYNEQFF.

The sample holds one count of this clone. The chain couples TRBV11-2 to TRBJ2-1, with D hard to call. With 5 bases removed from V and 2 bases from J, the gap between germline ends came to 4 bases. Germline CDR1 and CDR2: SGHAT and FQNNGV. The CDR3 extends over 12 amino acids. In nucleotides, the CDR3 is TGTGCCAGCAGCACCCCCTACAATGAGCAGTTCTTC. Amino acid sequence: CASSTPYNEQFF.

V and J are TRBV6-5 and TRBJ2-7; D remains ambiguous. Germline V gives CDR1 MNHEY, CDR2 SVGAGI. The CDR3 covers 16 residues. Trimming shortened V by 0 bases and J by 3 bases, and 15 bases separated the two germline ends. This chain's CDR3 is CASSYSPDSRHYEQYF. The CDR3 DNA reads as TGTGCCAGCAGTTACTCGCCGGATTCGCGGCACTACGAGCAGTACTTC.

The chain uses TRBV6-5 and TRBJ2-5; TRBD2 aligns across 12 bases. The CDR3 spans 15 residues. Germline V gene sequence: CDR1 MNHEY, CDR2 SVGAGI. V was pared by 7 bases and J by 0 bases, with 3 bases of the junction left unmatched. CDR3 in amino acids: CASNRLAGDQETQYF. DNA of the CDR3: TGTGCCAGCAACAGACTAGCGGGAGACCAAGAGACCCAGTACTTC.

The genes are TRBV11-2 and TRBJ2-7; D remains unclear. Per germline, CDR1 SGHAT and CDR2 FQNNGV. CDR3 length: 12 residues. Deletions cut 5 bases from V and 2 bases from J, with 7 bases between. CDR3 DNA: TGTGCCAGCAGCCCCCGGGCCTACGAGCAGTACTTC. Translating it yields CASSPRAYEQYF. The variable domain in full, with the rest retrieved from reference TRBV11-2 and TRBJ2-7, is EAGVAQSPRYKIIEKRQSVAFWCNPISGHATLYWYQQILGQGPKLLIQFQNNGVVDDSQLPKDRFSAERLKGVDSTLKIQPAKLEDSAVYLCASSPRAYEQYFGPGTRLTVT.

The chain employs TRBV9 and TRBJ1-1, with unresolved D. The length of the CDR3 is 13 residues. The germline gives CDR1 SGDLS, CDR2 YYNGEE. V was cut by 6 bases and J by 3 bases, with 12 bases left in between. CDR3 nucleotide sequence: TGTGCCAGCACCGCCGACGGGGACACTGAAGCTTTCTTT. Translation: CASTADGDTEAFF.

The rearrangement links TRBV29-1 to TRBJ1-1, with 8 bases aligning to TRBD1. From germline, CDR1 is SQVTM and CDR2 ANQGSEA. V lost 3 bases, J lost 0 bases, and 3 bases stayed unmatched. The CDR3 is 14 amino acids. This CDR3 is CSVEGGQVNTEAFF. The CDR3 DNA reads TGCAGCGTTGAGGGGGGACAGGTGAACACTGAAGCTTTCTTT. The entire variable domain, with the rest obtained from reference TRBV29-1 and TRBJ1-1, is as follows: SAVISQKPSRDICQRGTSLTIQCQVDSQVTMMFWYRQQPGQSLTLIATANQGSEATYESGFVIDKFPISRPNLTFSTLTVSNMSPEDSSIYLCSVEGGQVNTEAFFGQGTRLTVV.

This rearrangement joins TRBV7-2 to TRBJ2-2; 8 bases are a match to TRBD2. The CDR3 runs to 16 residues. V lost 1 base to trimming and J lost 7 bases; unmatched junction nucleotides: 8. Germline CDR1 reads SGHTA; CDR2 reads FQGNSA. The CDR3 region has the DNA TGTGCCAGCAGCTTAGGGGTAGCGGGAATTAGCGGGGAGCTGTTTTTT. Amino acids: CASSLGVAGISGELFF. The whole variable domain, filled in from reference TRBV7-2 and TRBJ2-2, reads GAGVSQSPSNKVTEKGKDVELRCDPISGHTALYWYRQSLGQGLEFLIYFQGNSAPDKSGLPSDRFSAERTGGSVSTLTIQRTQQEDSAVYLCASSLGVAGISGELFFGEGSRLTVL.

The CDR3 DNA sequence: TGTGCCAGCAGCGAAGAACTGGGGTCAGGGCCCCAGCATTTT. As protein: CASSEELGSGPQHF. The rearrangement joins TRBV7-9 to TRBJ1-5; D call uncertain. The CDR3 covers 14 residues. Trimming took 5 bases from V and 9 from J, leaving 17 bases between them. Germline CDR1 is SEHNR and CDR2 is FQNEAQ (reference sequence).

The CDR3 reads CATVSGRAPDTQYF. The CDR3 DNA sequence: TGTGCCACCGTCAGCGGGAGGGCCCCAGATACGCAGTATTTT. The rearrangement links TRBV27 to TRBJ2-3; TRBD2 aligns across 10 bases. V shed 10 bases and J 4 bases; nucleotides not matched to a gene: 8. The length of the CDR3 is 14 residues. The germline V gene has CDR1 MNHEY and CDR2 SMNVEV (reference sequence).

The gene calls are TRBV7-9 and TRBJ2-2; no clear D. Germline V gene data show CDR1 as SEHNR and CDR2 as FQNEAQ (reference sequence). Trimming left V 1 base short and J 4 bases short, with 4 bases between. The CDR3 length is 13 residues. The CDR3 region is CASSLGFTGELFF. The DNA of the CDR3 is TGTGCCAGCAGCTTAGGGTTCACCGGGGAGCTGTTTTTT.

The chain carries TRBV13 and TRBJ2-4; no clear D gene. This CDR3 is built from 17 residues. Deletions cut 1 base from V and 1 base from J, with 14 bases between. Germline V gene sequence: CDR1 PRHDT, CDR2 FYEKMQ (reference sequence). The CDR3 region is CASSLEWGGRAKNIQYF. The CDR3 DNA follows: TGTGCCAGCAGCTTAGAGTGGGGTGGACGGGCCAAAAACATTCAGTACTTC. Full variable domain (outside the CDR3, taken from reference TRBV13 and TRBJ2-4): AAGVIQSPRHLIKEKRETATLKCYPIPRHDTVYWYQQGPGQDPQFLISFYEKMQSDKGSIPDRFSAQQFSDYHSELNMSSLELGDSALYFCASSLEWGGRAKNIQYFGAGTRLSVL.

This rearrangement joins TRBV4-1 to TRBJ2-1; D may be TRBD2 (5 bases). V was shortened by 0 bases and J by 5 bases, with 11 bases between the two germline ends. This CDR3 has 15 residues. Germline loops: CDR1 MGHRA, CDR2 YSYEKL. CDR3 protein: CASSQDRGGNNEQFF. The CDR3 DNA follows: TGCGCCAGCAGCCAAGATCGAGGAGGCAACAATGAGCAGTTCTTC.

This rearrangement joins TRBV6-5 to TRBJ1-1; TRBD1 might be the D (6 bases). Looked up from germline, CDR1 is MNHEY and CDR2 is SVGAGI. V shed 7 bases and J shed 1 base, with 13 bases lying between them. The CDR3 has 14 residues. The CDR3 nucleotides read TGTGCCAGCAAGAAGGGACACGGGAACACTGAAGCTTTCTTT. This encodes CASKKGHGNTEAFF.

In this sample, this clone turned up once. This chain uses TRBV6-1 with TRBJ1-1; 7 nucleotides line up with TRBD1. Germline V gives CDR1 MNHNS, CDR2 SASEGT. The CDR3 is 14 amino acids. V lost 6 bases, J lost 4 bases, and 8 bases stayed unmatched. CDR3 nucleotides: TGTGCCAGCAGGATAACAGGGGAGGGCACTGAAGCTTTCTTT. Translating it yields CASRITGEGTEAFF.

J is TRBJ2-7 and V is TRBV11-2, with 8 bases matching TRBD2. Trimming removed 2 bases from V and 7 bases from J; junction bases left unmatched: 19. Per the germline V gene, CDR1 is SGHAT and CDR2 is FQNNGV. CDR3 length: 18 residues. CDR3 in amino acids: CASSLQETSGRVLREQYF. CDR3 in DNA: TGTGCCAGCAGCTTACAAGAAACCAGCGGGAGAGTTTTGAGGGAGCAGTACTTC. The whole variable domain, filled in from reference TRBV11-2 and TRBJ2-7, reads EAGVAQSPRYKIIEKRQSVAFWCNPISGHATLYWYQQILGQGPKLLIQFQNNGVVDDSQLPKDRFSAERLKGVDSTLKIQPAKLEDSAVYLCASSLQETSGRVLREQYFGPGTRLTVT.

This chain connects TRBV12-1 to TRBJ2-3; TRBD2 is the table's D call and was not checked against the DNA. TRBV12-1 is given as a pseudogene. There are 17 residues in the CDR3. The CDR3 is CASSFSGTSGVRDTQYF. CDR3 DNA: TGTGCCAGCAGCTTTTCGGGGACTAGCGGGGTGCGAGATACGCAGTATTTT.

This chain joins TRBV12-5 and TRBJ2-3, with 10 bases lining up with TRBD2. Germline assignment: CDR1 LGHNT and CDR2 FRNRAP. V shed 3 bases and J 2 bases; nucleotides not matched to a gene: 11. The CDR3 contains 18 residues. CDR3 amino acids: CASGFLHGTSDITDTQYF. The DNA for the CDR3 is TGTGCTAGTGGTTTCCTACACGGGACTAGCGACATCACAGATACGCAGTATTTT.

The genes are TRBV13 and TRBJ2-5; 7 positions agree with TRBD1. In germline, CDR1 is PRHDT, CDR2 FYEKMQ (reference sequence). V was clipped by 3 bases and J by 2 bases; unmatched bases: 9. The CDR3 covers 16 residues. This CDR3 reads CASSFGFGTDQETQYF. CDR3 in DNA: TGTGCCAGCAGCTTCGGCTTCGGGACAGATCAAGAGACCCAGTACTTC.

V gene TRBV18 combines with J gene TRBJ2-7, with 8 bases lining up with TRBD1. This CDR3 has 16 amino acids. The junction had 9 bases not matched to a gene; V was cut back by 0 bases and J by 5 bases. Germline V gene sequence: CDR1 KGHSH, CDR2 LQKENI. DNA of the CDR3: TGTGCCAGCTCACCACCAGGTTGGACAGGGAGGAACGAGCAGTACTTC. Translating it yields CASSPPGWTGRNEQYF.